Listed here are 14 T cell receptor beta chains from one sample, sequenced in a study of T cells expressing NK-cell markers. With the 5' RACE reads reprocessed, TCRdb shows one record per CDR3 protein and no DNA. Its clone listing holds under 500,000 distinct CDR3 sequences. Sample: blood T cells: a sorted CD56 or NKG2C T cell subset, CD4+ or CD8+ T cells, or bulk PBMC T cells (not recorded which). Receptor source: a woman aged 18 to 75 in good health.

The chain carries TRBV7-9 and TRBJ1-1; TCRdb names TRBD1, which stays unverified in the absence of DNA. Looked up from germline, CDR1 is SEHNR and CDR2 is FQNEAQ (reference sequence). CDR3 size: 12 residues. This CDR3 is CASSWDGPEAFF.

The chain uses TRBV6-8 and TRBJ1-4. This CDR3 region has 16 residues. Germline CDR1 reads MNHGY; CDR2 reads SAAAGT. CDR3 amino acids: CASSYSRRGTNEKLFF.

The chain is built from TRBV6-1 and TRBJ2-1. The CDR3 length is 14 residues. CDR1 MNHNS and CDR2 SASEGT come from the germline V gene. CDR3 loop: CASSGGGYYNEQFF.

V is TRBV18 and J is TRBJ2-1; TCRdb names TRBD1, which stays unverified in the absence of DNA. The CDR3 covers 16 residues. Germline V gene data show CDR1 as KGHSH and CDR2 as LQKENI. CDR3 amino acids: CASSRRGGGAFNEQFF. The full variable domain, completed using reference TRBV18 and TRBJ2-1, is NAGVMQNPRHLVRRRGQEARLRCSPMKGHSHVYWYRQLPEEGLKFMVYLQKENIIDESGMPKERFSAEFPKEGPSILRIQQVVRGDSAAYFCASSRRGGGAFNEQFFGPGTRLTVL.

The chain uses TRBV3-1 and TRBJ2-5; the D call of TRBD1 rests on TCRdb alone, since no DNA is present to check it. The CDR3 is made up of 17 amino acids. Per the germline V gene, CDR1 is LGHDT and CDR2 is YNNKEL (reference sequence). CDR3 in amino acids: CASSQGFGQGLFETQYF.

The V gene is TRBV4-3, the J gene TRBJ2-7. The CDR3 loop spans 14 amino acids. From germline, CDR1 is LGHNA and CDR2 YSLEER. The CDR3: CASSQDRTNYEQYF.

The chain joins TRBV6-2 or TRBV6-3 to TRBJ2-5; TCRdb designates TRBD2, a call that cannot be tested without DNA. Germline CDR1 and CDR2: MNHEY and SVGEGT. This CDR3 contains 15 residues. The CDR3 protein is CASSPPTSQKETQYF.

This chain links TRBV7-8 with TRBJ2-2; TCRdb reports TRBD2, a call that lacks DNA to check it against. The germline V gene encodes CDR1 SGHVS and CDR2 FQNEAQ. The length of the CDR3 is 16 residues. CDR3 protein: CASIQTLTSNTGELFF.

This chain uses TRBV4-1 with TRBJ2-7. Looked up from germline, CDR1 is MGHRA and CDR2 is YSYEKL. The CDR3 runs 15 residues. CDR3 amino acids: CASSQDSEGSYEQYF.

The rearrangement joins TRBV11-1 to TRBJ2-5; as DNA is missing, the TRBD1 call by TCRdb cannot be tested. The germline gives CDR1 SGHAT, CDR2 FQDESV (reference sequence). This CDR3 has 15 amino acids. This chain's CDR3 is CASSPGQGAQETQYF.

The rearrangement uses TRBV19 and TRBJ2-1; TCRdb proposes TRBD1, but this gene call is untestable without DNA. The germline V gene encodes CDR1 LNHDA and CDR2 SQIVND (reference sequence). This CDR3 region has 15 residues. The CDR3 reads CASSILRTGNNEQFF.

The CDR3 here is CASSLVIAGHTGELFF. This chain connects TRBV5-6 to TRBJ2-2; checking the TCRdb D call of TRBD2 is not possible without DNA. The CDR3 totals 16 residues. Germline CDR1 and CDR2: SGHDT and YYEEEE.

This chain links TRBV11-2 with TRBJ1-6; the D call of TRBD1 rests on TCRdb alone, since no DNA is present to check it. Germline CDR1 is SGHAT and CDR2 is FQNNGV. This CDR3 has 17 residues. This CDR3 reads CASSLVGGSSYNSPLHF.

V usage is TRBV20-1 and J usage is TRBJ2-5; TCRdb indicates TRBD2, and absent DNA this call remains unverified. CDR3 length: 14 residues. Germline V gene data show CDR1 as DFQATT and CDR2 as SNEGSKA (reference sequence). The CDR3 sequence: CSASPAGYQETQYF.